The next 11 T cell receptor beta chains were all read from a single sample in a study of blood T cell repertoires in COVID-19. Using immunoSEQ multiplex PCR, the repertoire was profiled, and TCRdb retains in-frame clones only, with some absent. This table has over 200,000 clones, approximately 80% appearing once. Sequencing was carried out using PBMCs or T cells enriched from blood (not recorded which). The receptors come from a man aged 55 to 70 who had recovered from COVID-19.

The V call is TRBV6-5, the J call TRBJ1-5, with a possible D match to TRBD1 (6 bases). The CDR3 is made up of 15 amino acids. V gave up 7 bases and J gave up 3 bases, with 16 bases separating them. Germline CDR1 is MNHEY and CDR2 is SVGAGI. This CDR3 is CASNTLTGYNQPQHF. The CDR3 nucleotides are TGTGCCAGCAACACCTTAACAGGGTACAATCAGCCCCAGCATTTT.

The gene calls are TRBV2 and TRBJ1-1; 7 positions match TRBD1. With 5 bases clipped from V and 4 bases from J, the junction kept 7 bases outside the gene matches. Germline-derived CDR1 and CDR2 are SNHLY and FYNNEI. This CDR3 has 14 amino acids. The CDR3 spells CASSSDRAVTEAFF. The CDR3 nucleotides read TGTGCCAGCAGTAGTGACAGGGCTGTCACTGAAGCTTTCTTT.

The chain links TRBV29-1 to TRBJ1-2, with TRBD1 matching 8 bases. This CDR3 is built from 13 residues. Per the germline V gene, CDR1 is SQVTM and CDR2 is ANQGSEA. Trimming took 5 bases from V and 4 from J; bases not matched to a gene: 6. This chain's CDR3 is CSVLAGGVYGYTF. CDR3 in DNA: TGCAGCGTTTTGGCAGGGGGCGTCTATGGCTACACCTTC.

The CDR3 is CASSQDFGLAGGLTDTQYF. The CDR3 bases are TGCGCCAGCAGCCAAGATTTCGGACTAGCGGGGGGATTAACAGATACGCAGTATTTT. This chain links TRBV4-3 with TRBJ2-3; 14 bases map to TRBD2. V dropped 0 bases and J dropped 3; count of bases not matched to a gene: 8. The CDR3 is 19 amino acids. The germline CDR1 and CDR2 sequences are LGHNA and YSLEER.

The V call is TRBV11-3, the J call TRBJ2-5; D gene ambiguous. Germline V CDR1 and CDR2: SGHNT, YENEEA. With 1 base removed from V and 7 bases from J, the gap between germline ends came to 7 bases. The CDR3 extends over 12 amino acids. Here the CDR3 DNA reads TGTGCCAGCAGCTTAGGTACGGGGACCCAGTACTTC. Protein: CASSLGTGTQYF.

The rearrangement joins TRBV5-1 to TRBJ1-1, with 12 positions matching TRBD1. This CDR3 has 16 residues. In germline, CDR1 is SGHRS, CDR2 YFSETQ. Trimming took 4 bases from V and 0 from J; bases not matched to a gene: 4. The CDR3 is CASSGTGGPMNTEAFF. The CDR3 DNA reads TGCGCCAGCAGCGGGACAGGGGGCCCTATGAACACTGAAGCTTTCTTT.

V usage is TRBV13 and J usage is TRBJ1-4; perhaps TRBD1 as D (5 bases). V lost 2 bases to trimming and J lost 4 bases, with 11 bases between them. CDR3 length equals 15 residues. Germline loops: CDR1 PRHDT, CDR2 FYEKMQ (reference sequence). Written as DNA, the CDR3 is TGTGCCAGCAGCTTACAAGGACATCGTAATGAAAAACTGTTTTTT. Translation gives CASSLQGHRNEKLFF.

This chain uses TRBV2 with TRBJ2-6; 7 bases are shared with TRBD1. This CDR3 region has 18 residues. Germline CDR1 and CDR2: SNHLY and FYNNEI. V gave up 5 bases and J gave up 1 base; unmatched junction bases: 11. CDR3 nucleotide sequence: TGTGCCAGCAGTCTAACCCGGGACAGTTTTTCTGGGGCCAACGTCCTGACTTTC. It yields the protein CASSLTRDSFSGANVLTF.

V and J are TRBV5-6 and TRBJ2-7, with D possibly TRBD2 on 6 matching bases. Trimming shortened V by 4 bases and J by 0 bases, and 11 bases separated the two germline ends. The length of the CDR3 is 14 residues. CDR1 is SGHDT, CDR2 YYEEEE, per germline. The CDR3 sequence is CASSPGGASYEQYF. CDR3 DNA sequence: TGTGCCAGCAGCCCAGGCGGGGCCTCCTACGAGCAGTACTTC.

The chain has TRBV11-3 and TRBJ1-3; D possibly corresponds to TRBD1 (5 bases). Germline V gene sequence: CDR1 SGHNT, CDR2 YENEEA. The length of the CDR3 is 16 residues. V lost 5 bases to trimming and J lost 0 bases, with 14 bases between them. CDR3 coding DNA: TGTGCCAGCAGCCGCCTGGGGGGGGTCTCTGGAAACACCATATATTTT. Translating it yields CASSRLGGVSGNTIYF.

V and J are TRBV6-4 and TRBJ2-1; 7 nucleotides match TRBD1. Germline-derived CDR1 and CDR2 are MRHNA and SNTAGT. V gave up 0 bases and J gave up 8 bases; unmatched junction bases: 10. This CDR3 spans 16 amino acids. The DNA for the CDR3 is TGTGCCAGCAGTGACTCTGAGACAGGGAGTTTTGATGAGCAGTTCTTC. Translation: CASSDSETGSFDEQFF.